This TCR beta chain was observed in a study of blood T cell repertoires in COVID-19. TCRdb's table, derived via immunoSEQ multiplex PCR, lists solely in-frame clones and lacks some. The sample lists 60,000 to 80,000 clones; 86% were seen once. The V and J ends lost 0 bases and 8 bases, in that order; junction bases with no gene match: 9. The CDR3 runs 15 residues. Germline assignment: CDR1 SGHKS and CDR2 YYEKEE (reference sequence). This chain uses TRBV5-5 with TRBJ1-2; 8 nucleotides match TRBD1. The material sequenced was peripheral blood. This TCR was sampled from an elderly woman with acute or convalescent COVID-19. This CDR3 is CASSLDRAGGAGYTF. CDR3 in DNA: TGTGCCAGCAGCTTGGATCGGGCAGGGGGCGCCGGCTACACCTTC.